Each of the 18 T cell receptor beta chains below was sequenced from the same sample in a study of cytomegalovirus exposure and HLA in healthy donors. The study ran its PCR with 60 Vbeta and 13 Jbeta primers. The method was immunoSEQ multiplex PCR; TCRdb's version includes in-frame clones alone and lacks a portion of them. This sample has more than 95,000 clones, with 12% found just once. Sequencing was done on a sample of PBMCs. These receptors were obtained from a man aged 40-50 years in good health and CMV-seropositive.

This chain connects TRBV4-1 to TRBJ2-5; 10 bases align to TRBD2. CDR1 MGHRA and CDR2 YSYEKL come from the germline V gene. The CDR3 totals 17 residues. V gave up 5 bases and J gave up 4 bases; unmatched junction bases: 13. The CDR3 here is CASSRGAGGLRSETQYF. For the CDR3, the DNA is TGCGCCAGCAGCAGGGGAGCGGGAGGGCTCCGCTCAGAGACCCAGTACTTC.

V is TRBV6-5 and J is TRBJ2-7; perhaps TRBD1 as D (5 bases). V shed 2 bases and J shed 3 bases, with 8 bases lying between them. Germline V gene data show CDR1 as MNHEY and CDR2 as SVGAGI. The CDR3 is 13 amino acids. The CDR3 loop is CASSYRGFYEQYF. CDR3 nucleotides: TGTGCCAGCAGTTACAGGGGATTCTACGAGCAGTACTTC.

This clone occurred a few times. V usage is TRBV5-1 and J usage is TRBJ2-5, with 8 nucleotides matching TRBD2. This CDR3 spans 16 amino acids. The germline V gene has CDR1 SGHRS and CDR2 YFSETQ. With 4 bases clipped from V and 0 bases from J, the junction kept 8 bases outside the gene matches. In DNA, the CDR3 is TGCGCCAGCAGCCTATCCGGGAGGGCCGACCAAGAGACCCAGTACTTC. Translation: CASSLSGRADQETQYF.

This clone was detected only a few times. CDR3 sequence: CASSLESINTQYF. CDR3 coding DNA: TGTGCCAGCAGCTTAGAGTCTATAAATACGCAGTATTTT. The J gene is TRBJ2-3, the V gene TRBV7-2; D remains ambiguous. The CDR3 is 13 residues long. The germline V and J ends were trimmed by 1 base and 7 bases, with 9 bases remaining between them. The V gene's germline CDR1 is SGHTA and CDR2 FQGNSA.

The V gene is TRBV19, the J gene TRBJ1-4; 7 bases are a match to TRBD1. Germline V lookup: CDR1 LNHDA, CDR2 SQIVND (reference sequence). V trimming: 5 bases; J trimming: 5 bases; junction bases outside the gene matches: 14. This CDR3 has 17 residues. For the CDR3, the DNA is TGTGCCAGTAGTCCCCAACTACGGACAGGTGGGAATGAAAAACTGTTTTTT. Encoded protein: CASSPQLRTGGNEKLFF.

The chain links TRBV6-5 to TRBJ2-4, with a tentative D call TRBD2 (5 bases). Per germline, CDR1 MNHEY and CDR2 SVGAGI. The CDR3 has 16 residues. V shed 0 bases and J shed 6 bases, with 15 bases lying between them. The CDR3 DNA reads TGTGCCAGCAGTTACTCGGGCGCGGGTATAATAAACATTCAGTACTTC. This gives the protein CASSYSGAGIINIQYF.

About this clone itself: The sample has other DNA sequences that encode this CDR3 too. The V gene is TRBV10-3, the J gene TRBJ2-1, with TRBD2 matching over 14 bases. There are 20 residues in the CDR3. The germline CDR1 and CDR2 sequences are ENHRY and SYGVKD. V shed 4 bases, J shed 7 bases, and the junction held 18 bases outside the gene matches. CDR3 loop: CAISASSTSGRASRVNEQFF. CDR3 nucleotide sequence: TGTGCCATCAGTGCCTCCTCGACTAGCGGGAGGGCCAGTCGAGTTAATGAGCAGTTCTTC.

The chain has TRBV7-2 and TRBJ2-7; a possible D gene is TRBD1 (6 bases). Trimming removed 1 base from V and 0 bases from J, with 13 bases in between. This CDR3 contains 16 residues. Germline CDR1 is SGHTA and CDR2 is FQGNSA. The CDR3 DNA follows: TGTGCCAGCAGCTTAGGATTAGGGACATCCTCCTACGAGCAGTACTTC. It yields the protein CASSLGLGTSSYEQYF.

J is TRBJ2-7 and V is TRBV5-4; 7 nucleotides line up with TRBD1. The CDR3 has 13 amino acids. CDR1 SGHNT and CDR2 YYREEE come from the germline V gene (reference sequence). V gave up 7 bases and J gave up 2 bases; unmatched junction bases: 6. The CDR3 here is CASSRGQTYEQYF. CDR3 nucleotides: TGTGCCAGCTCGAGGGGGCAAACCTACGAGCAGTACTTC.

This clone was seen many times. The CDR3 sequence is CASSQDRSRVYGYTF. In nucleotides, the CDR3 is TGCGCCAGCAGCCAAGATAGGAGCAGGGTCTATGGCTACACCTTC. The chain joins TRBV4-3 to TRBJ1-2, with D tentatively TRBD1 (5 bases). From germline, CDR1 is LGHNA and CDR2 YSLEER. V was cut by 0 bases and J by 4 bases, with 12 bases left in between. CDR3 length equals 15 residues.

The chain joins TRBV2 to TRBJ2-5; no definite D call. Germline V lookup: CDR1 SNHLY, CDR2 FYNNEI. Trimming removed 7 bases from V and 2 bases from J, with 8 bases in between. The CDR3 has 12 amino acids. The CDR3, as DNA: TGTGCCAGCATCGGTAGACAAGAGACCCAGTACTTC. It is translated as CASIGRQETQYF. Drawing the rest from reference TRBV2 and TRBJ2-5, the complete variable domain is EPEVTQTPSHQVTQMGQEVILRCVPISNHLYFYWYRQILGQKVEFLVSFYNNEISEKSEIFDDQFSVERPDGSNFTLKIRSTKLEDSAMYFCASIGRQETQYFGPGTRLLVL.

The chain links TRBV19 to TRBJ2-6; D remains ambiguous. Trimming cost V 4 bases and J 4 bases, with 11 bases left between them. The CDR3 spans 15 residues. Germline loops: CDR1 LNHDA, CDR2 SQIVND (reference sequence). The CDR3 bases are TGTGCCAGTAGTACCCCTGGCGGCGGGGCCAACGTCCTGACTTTC. This sequence encodes CASSTPGGGANVLTF.

This clone came up a few times. CDR3 DNA sequence: TGTGCCAGCAGCCCCCCGGGACAGGGATATTCACCCCTCCACTTT. Translation gives CASSPPGQGYSPLHF. The chain uses TRBV14 and TRBJ1-6, with 9 bases aligning to TRBD1. Germline V gene sequence: CDR1 SGHDN, CDR2 FVKESK. V lost 4 bases, J lost 8 bases, and 6 bases stayed unmatched. CDR3 length: 15 residues.

This clone turned up a few times. The rearrangement joins TRBV7-6 to TRBJ2-7; tentatively, D is TRBD1 (5 bases). The V end lost 1 base, the J end lost 0 bases, and 13 bases lay between the germline ends. The V gene's germline CDR1 is SGHVS and CDR2 FNYEAQ. The CDR3 consists of 16 residues. This CDR3 reads CASSLDPRVGSYEQYF. CDR3 nucleotide sequence: TGTGCCAGCAGCTTAGATCCCAGGGTAGGCTCCTACGAGCAGTACTTC.

The chain combines TRBV9 with TRBJ2-3; 9 bases match TRBD2. Germline lookup yields CDR1 SGDLS and CDR2 YYNGEE. CDR3 length equals 15 residues. J gave up 3 bases and V 1 base, and 3 bases lay outside the gene matches. CDR3: CASSVSAGGTDTQYF. CDR3 bases: TGTGCCAGCAGCGTATCCGCGGGAGGGACAGATACGCAGTATTTT.

The chain recombines TRBV4-1 with TRBJ2-7; D not certain. The germline V and J ends were trimmed by 2 bases and 2 bases, with 10 bases remaining between them. The CDR3 is 14 residues long. Per germline, CDR1 MGHRA and CDR2 YSYEKL. CDR3 coding DNA: TGCGCCAGCAGCCAATTAACTCAAACCTACGAGCAGTACTTC. Encoded protein: CASSQLTQTYEQYF.

The genes are TRBV19 and TRBJ2-3, with 10 bases identical to TRBD2. The length of the CDR3 is 15 residues. The trim removed 6 bases at V and 4 bases at J, leaving 7 bases unmatched. CDR1 and CDR2 from the germline V gene are LNHDA and SQIVND (reference sequence). CDR3 nucleotides: TGTGCCAGTAGCGCTAGCGGGAGCTTCGCAGATACGCAGTATTTT. Translating it yields CASSASGSFADTQYF.

The V call is TRBV11-2, the J call TRBJ1-5, with D hard to call. V shed 0 bases and J shed 8 bases, with 20 bases lying between them. The CDR3 totals 17 residues. CDR1 SGHAT and CDR2 FQNNGV come from the germline V gene. The CDR3 spells CASSLDTYYLHGKPQHF. In DNA, the CDR3 is TGTGCCAGCAGCTTAGATACCTATTACCTCCATGGTAAGCCCCAGCATTTT. Using reference TRBV11-2 and TRBJ1-5 for the parts outside the CDR3, the full variable domain is EAGVAQSPRYKIIEKRQSVAFWCNPISGHATLYWYQQILGQGPKLLIQFQNNGVVDDSQLPKDRFSAERLKGVDSTLKIQPAKLEDSAVYLCASSLDTYYLHGKPQHFGDGTRLSIL.